A single sample is the source of the 31 T cell receptor beta chains below, sequenced in a study of beta chain features in type 1 diabetes. Expressed TCRB transcripts got sequenced, as all isolated RNA was reverse transcribed. Some clones are missing from TCRdb's copy, which holds only in-frame ones; the method was immunoSEQ multiplex PCR. This table holds hundreds of thousands of clones, about a sixth found once. The sample taken for sequencing was naive CD4+ T cells from blood. The receptors derive from a man between 18 and 35 years old in good health.

This clone was seen a few times. The chain is built from TRBV7-9 and TRBJ1-2; 7 nucleotides line up with TRBD1. The CDR3 is 14 amino acids. Germline loops: CDR1 SEHNR, CDR2 FQNEAQ (reference sequence). V trimming: 4 bases; J trimming: 2 bases; junction bases outside the gene matches: 4. The CDR3 DNA follows: TGTGCCAGCAGCTGGGGACAGCTGAACTATGGCTACACCTTC. The encoded protein is CASSWGQLNYGYTF.

This sequence joins TRBV7-2 and TRBJ2-7; 11 bases align to TRBD2. The CDR3 is 14 residues long. Germline V gene data show CDR1 as SGHTA and CDR2 as FQGNSA. V lost 3 bases, J lost 6 bases, and 4 bases stayed unmatched. The chain's CDR3 is CASSFSGGASEQYF. CDR3 nucleotides: TGTGCCAGCAGCTTTAGCGGGGGGGCCTCCGAGCAGTACTTC.

This clone came up a few times. The chain combines TRBV6-7 with TRBJ1-6; 9 positions match TRBD1. TRBV6-7 is designated an ORF whose function remains uncertain. The CDR3 totals 19 residues. J gave up 2 bases and V 6 bases, and 14 bases lay outside the gene matches. The CDR3 is CASSRCPGTGMAYNSPLHF. In DNA, the CDR3 is TGTGCCAGCAGCCGTTGTCCCGGGACAGGGATGGCCTATAATTCACCCCTCCACTTT.

This rearrangement joins TRBV5-1 to TRBJ1-3, with TRBD1 as a possible D gene (6 bases). Trimming pared 0 bases from V and 4 bases from J, leaving 8 bases between. Germline CDR1 SGHRS, CDR2 YFSETQ. The CDR3 loop spans 14 amino acids. Here the CDR3 reads CASSLEGEGNTIYF. In DNA, the CDR3 is TGCGCCAGCAGCTTGGAGGGGGAAGGAAACACCATATATTTT.

About this clone itself: In the same sample, other DNA sequences code for this CDR3. The chain combines TRBV19 with TRBJ1-5, with D hard to call. From germline, CDR1 is LNHDA and CDR2 SQIVND (reference sequence). The CDR3 runs to 13 residues. V lost 3 bases, J lost 4 bases, and 7 bases lay in between. The CDR3 region has the DNA TGTGCCAGTAGTATCGAAGGTAATCAGCCCCAGCATTTT. Its protein is CASSIEGNQPQHF.

This clone was observed a handful of times. The chain couples TRBV6-5 to TRBJ2-3; 9 nucleotides agree with TRBD2. There are 14 residues in the CDR3. Germline CDR1 is MNHEY and CDR2 is SVGAGI. Trimming at V came to 6 bases and at J to 2 bases, leaving 3 bases not matched to a gene. The CDR3 nucleotides read TGTGCCAGCAGCAGCGGGAGGCTCACAGATACGCAGTATTTT. Amino acids: CASSSGRLTDTQYF.

This clone has ten or more counts. The rearrangement joins TRBV7-2 to TRBJ2-1; D gene ambiguous. V was pared by 1 base and J by 7 bases, with 8 bases between. Germline loops: CDR1 SGHTA, CDR2 FQGNSA. This CDR3 is 13 amino acids long. CDR3 sequence: CASSLGGVNEQFF. CDR3 bases: TGTGCCAGCAGCTTAGGTGGAGTGAATGAGCAGTTCTTC.

This chain uses TRBV5-8 with TRBJ1-1; no clear D gene. The germline V and J ends were trimmed by 0 bases and 5 bases, with 11 bases remaining between them. The CDR3 spans 14 residues. Germline CDR1 SGHTS, CDR2 YDEGEE. The CDR3 protein is CASSLEGGRTEAFF. The CDR3 nucleotides are TGTGCCAGCAGCTTGGAGGGCGGGCGAACTGAAGCTTTCTTT.

A word on this clone: Distinct nucleotide sequences in the sample also encode this CDR3. V gene TRBV20-1 combines with J gene TRBJ1-2; D ambiguous. CDR3 length equals 11 residues. Trimming cost V 4 bases and J 2 bases, with 5 bases left between them. Germline V gene lookup returns CDR1 DFQATT and CDR2 SNEGSKA (reference sequence). DNA for the CDR3: TGCAGTGCTACCCTGAACTATGGCTACACCTTC. The encoded protein is CSATLNYGYTF.

The chain joins TRBV7-2 to TRBJ2-3; D remains ambiguous. Trimming took off 3 bases at V and 6 bases at J, with 10 bases between the two ends. Germline V gene lookup returns CDR1 SGHTA and CDR2 FQGNSA. The CDR3 spans 13 residues. As DNA, the CDR3 is TGTGCCAGCAGCTTCTGGACCTTGGATACGCAGTATTTT. The encoded protein is CASSFWTLDTQYF.

The sample holds a few counts of this clone. The chain carries TRBV4-3 and TRBJ1-2; 7 bases map to TRBD1. Germline CDR1 and CDR2: LGHNA and YSLEER. This CDR3 region has 14 residues. V lost 2 bases, J lost 3 bases, and 3 bases stayed unmatched. CDR3 sequence reads: CASSQRQGDYGYTF. Here the CDR3 DNA reads TGCGCCAGCAGCCAAAGACAGGGTGACTATGGCTACACCTTC.

This clone was seen a handful of times. V is TRBV5-1 and J is TRBJ2-3, with 7 bases lining up with TRBD1. This CDR3 comprises 14 residues. Germline V gene lookup returns CDR1 SGHRS and CDR2 YFSETQ. Trimming cost V 4 bases and J 2 bases; bases outside gene matches: 4. CDR3 in amino acids: CASSLGTDTDTQYF. The CDR3, as DNA: TGCGCCAGCAGCCTCGGGACAGACACAGATACGCAGTATTTT.

This clone was seen a handful of times. This chain uses TRBV29-1 with TRBJ1-1, with no clear D. V lost 6 bases, J lost 4 bases, and 12 bases lay in between. This CDR3 region has 12 residues. Germline loops: CDR1 SQVTM, CDR2 ANQGSEA. The chain's CDR3 is CSVGDRGTEAFF. Written as DNA, the CDR3 is TGCAGCGTCGGGGATCGCGGCACTGAAGCTTTCTTT.

The chain uses TRBV28 and TRBJ1-3, with D unresolved. Germline CDR1 MDHEN, CDR2 SYDVKM. V dropped 3 bases and J dropped 6 bases, with 6 bases sitting between them. The length of the CDR3 is 12 residues. The CDR3 nucleotides are TGTGCCAGCAGTTTGTGGGTAAACACCATATATTTT. It specifies CASSLWVNTIYF.

The chain recombines TRBV7-2 with TRBJ2-2; D gene ambiguous. The CDR3 contains 14 residues. CDR1 and CDR2 from the germline V gene are SGHTA and FQGNSA. Trimming removed 3 bases at V and 7 bases at J, with 12 bases between. In nucleotides, the CDR3 is TGTGCCAGCAGCTTTAGTACCTCGAGCGGGGAGCTGTTTTTT. Its protein product is CASSFSTSSGELFF.

This clone was found a few times. The rearrangement links TRBV6-5 to TRBJ2-7; the D gene is possibly TRBD2 (6 bases). Germline V CDR1 and CDR2: MNHEY, SVGAGI. The CDR3 spans 15 residues. Trimming shortened V by 5 bases and J by 1 base, and 15 bases separated the two germline ends. The CDR3, as DNA: TGTGCCAGCAGTCGCCGACTAGTTCAATCCTACGAGCAGTACTTC. Amino acid sequence: CASSRRLVQSYEQYF.

The sample holds a few counts of this clone. This chain joins TRBV7-2 and TRBJ2-7; D may match TRBD1 or TRBD2 (5 bases each). This CDR3 contains 15 residues. With 2 bases removed from V and 2 bases from J, the gap between germline ends came to 13 bases. Germline loops: CDR1 SGHTA, CDR2 FQGNSA. The CDR3 here is CASSLTGAGAYEQYF. The CDR3 DNA reads as TGTGCCAGCAGCTTAACCGGGGCAGGCGCCTACGAGCAGTACTTC.

This clone was seen only a few times. V gene TRBV4-2 combines with J gene TRBJ1-1; D gene ambiguous. The V gene lost 0 bases and the J gene lost 7 bases, with 9 bases spanning the gap. CDR3 length: 13 amino acids. Germline V gene data show CDR1 as LGHNA and CDR2 as YNFKEQ. The CDR3: CASSQERTDEAFF. CDR3 nucleotide sequence: TGTGCCAGCAGCCAAGAGCGCACAGATGAAGCTTTCTTT.

The gene calls are TRBV18 and TRBJ1-3; unclear D gene. Germline CDR1 reads KGHSH; CDR2 reads LQKENI. The CDR3 runs 15 residues. V gave up 1 base and J gave up 0 bases, with 7 bases separating them. The CDR3 is CASSPQAHSGNTIYF. The CDR3 DNA reads as TGTGCCAGCTCACCACAGGCCCACTCTGGAAACACCATATATTTT.

This clone was seen a handful of times. The chain recombines TRBV2 with TRBJ1-6, with unresolved D. This CDR3 comprises 12 residues. V lost 7 bases, J lost 10 bases, and 11 bases lay in between. CDR1 SNHLY and CDR2 FYNNEI come from the germline V gene. CDR3 nucleotide sequence: TGTGCCAGCAAGTTCGTAGCCTCACCCCTCCACTTT. This gives the protein CASKFVASPLHF.

This clone was counted between two and nine times. V is TRBV5-1 and J is TRBJ2-3; 7 nucleotides line up with TRBD2. Trimming took 2 bases from V and 7 from J; bases not matched to a gene: 10. Germline lookup yields CDR1 SGHRS and CDR2 YFSETQ. CDR3 length: 15 residues. CDR3 DNA: TGCGCCAGCAGCTTTATAGGGACTACCTCTCATACGCAGTATTTT. Translated: CASSFIGTTSHTQYF.

This chain uses TRBV6-5 with TRBJ2-4; no firm D call. The CDR3 is 14 amino acids. Germline values: CDR1 MNHEY, CDR2 SVGAGI. Trimming cost V 2 bases and J 4 bases, with 9 bases left between them. This chain's CDR3 is CASSYDPGKNIQYF. CDR3 bases: TGTGCCAGCAGTTACGATCCAGGAAAAAACATTCAGTACTTC.

The chain is built from TRBV6-5 and TRBJ2-7; D ambiguous. The CDR3 has 15 residues. Trimming stripped 3 bases from V and 0 bases from J, with 12 bases between. Germline CDR1 reads MNHEY; CDR2 reads SVGAGI. This CDR3 is CASSYVKGSSYEQYF. In DNA, the CDR3 is TGTGCCAGCAGTTATGTAAAGGGCAGCTCCTACGAGCAGTACTTC.

The rearrangement joins TRBV7-8 to TRBJ1-2; D unresolved. This CDR3 is built from 13 residues. Looked up from germline, CDR1 is SGHVS and CDR2 is FQNEAQ. Trimming stripped 5 bases from V and 2 bases from J, with 9 bases between. CDR3 region: CASSTRQNYGYTF. The CDR3 region has the DNA TGTGCCAGCAGCACCCGGCAAAACTATGGCTACACCTTC.

This clone showed up just a few times. This chain uses TRBV5-1 with TRBJ2-7; 13 bases fit TRBD2. The CDR3 totals 15 residues. Germline CDR1 is SGHRS and CDR2 is YFSETQ. V was clipped by 2 bases and J by 7 bases; unmatched bases: 6. CDR3 DNA sequence: TGCGCCAGCAGCTTTTCACTAGCGGGAGGGCGGGAGCAGTACTTC. Its protein is CASSFSLAGGREQYF.

This clone was counted a few times. V gene TRBV2 combines with J gene TRBJ2-7; 9 bases match TRBD1. From germline, CDR1 is SNHLY and CDR2 FYNNEI. Germline trimming cut 6 bases from V and 7 bases from J; bases unmatched to any gene: 7. CDR3 size: 13 residues. CDR3 region: CASSPDRGREQYF. The CDR3 nucleotides read TGTGCCAGCAGCCCCGACAGGGGGAGAGAGCAGTACTTC.

This clone was counted between two and nine times. This chain links TRBV11-1 with TRBJ2-7; 7 positions agree with TRBD1. V lost 6 bases to trimming and J lost 2 bases; unmatched junction nucleotides: 7. This CDR3 spans 14 amino acids. In germline, CDR1 is SGHAT, CDR2 FQDESV (reference sequence). The CDR3 region is CASRLRQGAYEQYF. CDR3 nucleotides: TGTGCCAGCAGGCTAAGGCAGGGGGCCTACGAGCAGTACTTC.

This clone was detected only a few times. The genes are TRBV28 and TRBJ1-2; D remains ambiguous. Germline loops: CDR1 MDHEN, CDR2 SYDVKM. The germline V and J ends were trimmed by 3 bases and 3 bases, with 8 bases remaining between them. The CDR3 length is 13 residues. The CDR3 DNA reads TGTGCCAGCAGTTTTTTGGGATACTATGGCTACACCTTC. Its translation: CASSFLGYYGYTF.

This clone occurred a few times. This chain uses TRBV7-2 with TRBJ2-5, with D perhaps matching TRBD2 (5 bases). The CDR3 has 13 amino acids. Germline lookup yields CDR1 SGHTA and CDR2 FQGNSA. Trimming left V 4 bases short and J 11 bases short, with 17 bases between. CDR3 sequence: CASSSENGRAQYF. CDR3 in DNA: TGTGCCAGCAGCTCGGAAAACGGGCGGGCTCAGTACTTC. The full variable domain, its missing parts supplied by reference TRBV7-2 and TRBJ2-5, is GAGVSQSPSNKVTEKGKDVELRCDPISGHTALYWYRQSLGQGLEFLIYFQGNSAPDKSGLPSDRFSAERTGGSVSTLTIQRTQQEDSAVYLCASSSENGRAQYFGPGTRLLVL.

The CDR3 region is CASSSERGGRTQYF. The CDR3, as DNA: TGTGCCAGCAGTTCTGAGCGGGGGGGTAGGACCCAGTACTTC. The gene calls are TRBV2 and TRBJ2-5; TRBD2 matches at 10 bases. The junction had 7 bases not matched to a gene; V was cut back by 5 bases and J by 7 bases. This CDR3 region has 14 residues. Germline-derived CDR1 and CDR2 are SNHLY and FYNNEI.

The sample holds a few counts of this clone. The chain joins TRBV12-5 to TRBJ2-1; 7 bases fit TRBD2. In germline, CDR1 is LGHNT, CDR2 FRNRAP. The J segment lost 2 bases and the V segment lost 3 bases, leaving 7 bases of the junction unmatched. This CDR3 has 16 amino acids. The CDR3 loop reads CASGLVLGGTYNEQFF. In DNA, the CDR3 is TGTGCTAGTGGTTTAGTGTTGGGGGGGACCTACAATGAGCAGTTCTTC.